What follows are 7 T cell receptor beta chains derived from one specimen sequenced in a study of cytomegalovirus exposure and HLA in healthy donors. Sequenced by immunoSEQ multiplex PCR; TCRdb stores in-frame clones only, minus some. Of approximately 270,000 clones in the sample, around 85% were seen once. Sample: PBMCs. These receptors all stem from a young woman in good health and CMV-seronegative.

In this sample, this clone turned up a few times. V usage is TRBV5-5 and J usage is TRBJ2-7; D perhaps matches TRBD1 (5 bases). The CDR3 sequence is 13 residues long. V was clipped by 5 bases and J by 3 bases, with 12 bases between them. Looked up from germline, CDR1 is SGHKS and CDR2 is YYEKEE (reference sequence). CDR3 region: CASSWTTGYEQYF. The CDR3 DNA sequence: TGTGCCAGCAGTTGGACAACCGGCTACGAGCAGTACTTC.

The J gene is TRBJ2-1, the V gene TRBV2; 13 nucleotides agree with TRBD2. Germline lookup yields CDR1 SNHLY and CDR2 FYNNEI. This CDR3 is 14 amino acids long. J lost 7 bases, V lost 8 bases, and 5 bases had no gene match. In DNA form, the CDR3 reads TGTGCCAGCTCGACTAGCGGGAGGTTTAATGAGCAGTTCTTC. This sequence encodes CASSTSGRFNEQFF.

The chain joins TRBV28 to TRBJ2-7; 11 nucleotides line up with TRBD2. The J segment lost 4 bases and the V segment lost 7 bases, leaving 6 bases of the junction unmatched. CDR1 and CDR2 (germline): MDHEN, SYDVKM. CDR3 size: 14 residues. CDR3 DNA: TGTGCCAGCATGAGGCTAGCGGGGGGATACGAGCAGTACTTC. This gives the protein CASMRLAGGYEQYF.

J is TRBJ2-1 and V is TRBV11-2, with 7 bases that match TRBD1. CDR1 and CDR2 from the germline V gene are SGHAT and FQNNGV. The CDR3 covers 15 residues. V shed 1 base and J 5 bases; nucleotides not matched to a gene: 5. For the CDR3, the DNA is TGTGCCAGCAGCTTAGTAGGGGGCCGCGACAATGAGCAGTTCTTC. Protein sequence: CASSLVGGRDNEQFF.

This clone was observed a few times. This sequence joins TRBV5-1 and TRBJ2-7, with TRBD1 as a possible D gene (6 bases). CDR3 length: 13 residues. In germline, CDR1 is SGHRS, CDR2 YFSETQ. V dropped 0 bases and J dropped 5 bases, with 9 bases sitting between them. The CDR3 DNA reads TGCGCCAGCAGCTTGGCTCAGGGGAACGAGCAGTACTTC. Its translation is CASSLAQGNEQYF.

The V and J genes are TRBV7-9 and TRBJ2-5; 8 positions match TRBD2. CDR1 is SEHNR and CDR2 is FQNEAQ in the germline V gene (reference sequence). The CDR3 has 14 amino acids. The ends lost 5 bases at V and 1 base at J; junction bases unmatched: 3. The CDR3 loop reads CASSRGGTQETQYF. CDR3 in DNA: TGTGCCAGCAGCCGCGGGGGGACCCAAGAGACCCAGTACTTC.

This chain uses TRBV10-3 with TRBJ1-1; TRBD1 might be the D (6 bases). The V gene's germline CDR1 is ENHRY and CDR2 SYGVKD. Trimming removed 9 bases at V and 0 bases at J, with 11 bases between. The CDR3 runs to 13 residues. The CDR3 DNA is TGTGCCATGGGGGCAGGTATGAACACTGAAGCTTTCTTT. This translates into CAMGAGMNTEAFF.